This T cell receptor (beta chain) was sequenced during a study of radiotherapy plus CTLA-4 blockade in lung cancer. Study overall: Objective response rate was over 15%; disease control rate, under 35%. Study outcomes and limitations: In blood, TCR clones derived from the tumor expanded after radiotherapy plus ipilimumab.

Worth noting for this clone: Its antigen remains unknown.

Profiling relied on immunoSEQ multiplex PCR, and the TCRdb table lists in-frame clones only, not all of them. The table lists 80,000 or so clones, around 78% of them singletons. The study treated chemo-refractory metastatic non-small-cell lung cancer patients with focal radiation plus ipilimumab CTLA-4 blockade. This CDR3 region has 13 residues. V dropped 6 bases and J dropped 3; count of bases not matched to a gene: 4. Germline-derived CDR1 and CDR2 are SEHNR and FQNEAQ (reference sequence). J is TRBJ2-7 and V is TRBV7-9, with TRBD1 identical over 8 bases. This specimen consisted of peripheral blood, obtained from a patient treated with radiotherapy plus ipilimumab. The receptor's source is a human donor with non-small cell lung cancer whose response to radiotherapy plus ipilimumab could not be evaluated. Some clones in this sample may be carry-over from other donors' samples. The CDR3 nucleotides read TGTGCCAGCAGTGGACAGGGTCACTACGAGCAGTACTTC. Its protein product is CASSGQGHYEQYF.